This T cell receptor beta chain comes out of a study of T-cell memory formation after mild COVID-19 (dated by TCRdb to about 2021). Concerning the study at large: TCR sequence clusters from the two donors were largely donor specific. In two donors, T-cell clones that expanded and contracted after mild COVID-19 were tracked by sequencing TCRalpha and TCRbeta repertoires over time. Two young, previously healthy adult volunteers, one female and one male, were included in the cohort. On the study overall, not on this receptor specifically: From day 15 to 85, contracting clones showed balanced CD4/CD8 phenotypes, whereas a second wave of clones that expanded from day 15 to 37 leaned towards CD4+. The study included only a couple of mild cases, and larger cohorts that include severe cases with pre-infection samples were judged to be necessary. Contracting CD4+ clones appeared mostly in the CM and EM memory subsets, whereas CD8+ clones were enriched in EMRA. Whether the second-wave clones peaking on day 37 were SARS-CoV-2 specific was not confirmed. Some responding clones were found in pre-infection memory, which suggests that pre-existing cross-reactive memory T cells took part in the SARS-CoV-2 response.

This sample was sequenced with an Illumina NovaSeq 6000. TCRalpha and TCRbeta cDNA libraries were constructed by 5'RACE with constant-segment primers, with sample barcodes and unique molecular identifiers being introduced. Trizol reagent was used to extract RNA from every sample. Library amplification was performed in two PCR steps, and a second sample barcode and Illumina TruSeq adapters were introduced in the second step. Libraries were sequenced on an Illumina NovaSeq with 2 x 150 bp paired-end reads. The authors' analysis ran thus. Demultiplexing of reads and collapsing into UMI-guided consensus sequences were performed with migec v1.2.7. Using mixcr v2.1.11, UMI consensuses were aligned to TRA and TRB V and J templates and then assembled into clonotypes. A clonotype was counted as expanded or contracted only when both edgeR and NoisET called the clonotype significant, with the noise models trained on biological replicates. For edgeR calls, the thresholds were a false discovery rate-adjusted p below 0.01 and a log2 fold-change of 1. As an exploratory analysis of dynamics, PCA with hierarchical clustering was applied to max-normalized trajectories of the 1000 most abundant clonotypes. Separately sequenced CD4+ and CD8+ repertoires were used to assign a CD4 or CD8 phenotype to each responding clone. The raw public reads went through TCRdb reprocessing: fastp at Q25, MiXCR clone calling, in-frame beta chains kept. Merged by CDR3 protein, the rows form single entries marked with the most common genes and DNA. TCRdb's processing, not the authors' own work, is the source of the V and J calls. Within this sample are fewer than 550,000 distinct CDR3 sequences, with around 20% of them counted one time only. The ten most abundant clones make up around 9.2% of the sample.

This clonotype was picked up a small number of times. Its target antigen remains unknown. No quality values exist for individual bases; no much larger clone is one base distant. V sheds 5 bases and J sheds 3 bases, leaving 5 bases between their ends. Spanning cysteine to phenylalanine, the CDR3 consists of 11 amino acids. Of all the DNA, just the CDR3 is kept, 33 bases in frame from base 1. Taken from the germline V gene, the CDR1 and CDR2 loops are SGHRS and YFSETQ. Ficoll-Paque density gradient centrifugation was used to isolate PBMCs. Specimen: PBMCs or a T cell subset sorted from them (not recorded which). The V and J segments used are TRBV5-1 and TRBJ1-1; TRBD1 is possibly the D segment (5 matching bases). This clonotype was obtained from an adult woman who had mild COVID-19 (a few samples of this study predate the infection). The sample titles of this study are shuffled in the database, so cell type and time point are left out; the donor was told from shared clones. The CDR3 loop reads CASRGDTEAFF. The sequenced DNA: TGCGCCAGCAGGGGGGACACTGAAGCTTTCTTT.